Shown below are 24 T cell receptor beta chains from a single sample sequenced in a study of graft-versus-host responses after intestinal transplantation. Sequencing was performed with immunoSEQ multiplex PCR; in TCRdb, only in-frame clones are kept and a portion is missing. This table holds some 13,000 clones, 80% to 90% found once. The sequenced sample was PBMCs, obtained after intestinal transplantation. The source is a human patient who received an intestinal transplant, so some T cells may come from the graft donor.

This sequence joins TRBV5-1 and TRBJ2-3; D gene ambiguous. V lost 2 bases to trimming and J lost 4 bases, with 14 bases between them. The CDR3 consists of 15 residues. The germline V gene has CDR1 SGHRS and CDR2 YFSETQ. The CDR3 region is CASSFNPSGPDTQYF. As DNA, the CDR3 is TGCGCCAGCAGCTTTAATCCCTCGGGCCCAGATACGCAGTATTTT.

V is TRBV6-5 and J is TRBJ1-1, with D hard to call. Germline CDR1 and CDR2: MNHEY and SVGAGI. The CDR3 is 16 residues long. Trimming took off 0 bases at V and 3 bases at J, with 14 bases between the two ends. The CDR3 bases are TGTGCCAGCAGTTACTCAAGCGCAGGACCCTACACTGAAGCTTTCTTT. It yields the protein CASSYSSAGPYTEAFF.

V and J are TRBV5-6 and TRBJ1-3; 7 nucleotides line up with TRBD1. V shed 4 bases, J shed 0 bases, and the junction held 7 bases outside the gene matches. The CDR3 sequence is 16 residues long. Germline V gene data show CDR1 as SGHDT and CDR2 as YYEEEE. CDR3 loop: CASSGSGQASGNTIYF. Here the CDR3 DNA reads TGTGCCAGCAGCGGGTCCGGACAGGCCTCTGGAAACACCATATATTTT.

This sequence joins TRBV7-9 and TRBJ2-1; maybe TRBD1 (5 bases). The CDR3 contains 14 residues. The V end was cut by 5 bases, the J end by 7 bases, with 15 bases between. The germline V gene has CDR1 SEHNR and CDR2 FQNEAQ (reference sequence). Written as DNA, the CDR3 is TGTGCCAGCAGCCCCTCCAGGGATCCTAATGAGCAGTTCTTC. Translated: CASSPSRDPNEQFF.

The chain combines TRBV27 with TRBJ2-6, with D unresolved. CDR1 is MNHEY, CDR2 SMNVEV, per germline (reference sequence). The CDR3 runs to 14 residues. Between the trimmed V and J ends, which lost 1 base and 1 base, there was a span of 2 bases. The CDR3 bases are TGTGCCAGCAGTTTATGGTCTGGGGCCAACGTCCTGACTTTC. Translation gives CASSLWSGANVLTF. The whole variable domain, filled in from reference TRBV27 and TRBJ2-6, reads EAQVTQNPRYLITVTGKKLTVTCSQNMNHEYMSWYRQDPGLGLRQIYYSMNVEVTDKGDVPEGYKVSRKEKRNFPLILESPSPNQTSLYFCASSLWSGANVLTFGAGSRLTVL.

CDR3 amino acids: CAISELAYEQYF. CDR3 nucleotide sequence: TGTGCCATCAGTGAGTTGGCCTACGAGCAGTACTTC. This chain uses TRBV10-3 with TRBJ2-7, with unresolved D. With 1 base removed from V and 2 bases from J, the gap between germline ends came to 3 bases. Germline V gene sequence: CDR1 ENHRY, CDR2 SYGVKD. The CDR3 is 12 residues long.

This clone has more than one count but fewer than ten. This sequence joins TRBV16 and TRBJ2-1; 8 nucleotides match TRBD1. V was pared by 2 bases and J by 5 bases, with 8 bases of the junction left unmatched. CDR1 KGHSY and CDR2 FQNENV come from the germline V gene. The CDR3 consists of 16 residues. The CDR3 spells CASSQAGQGSHNEQFF. The DNA of the CDR3 is TGTGCCAGCAGCCAAGCAGGACAGGGTAGCCACAATGAGCAGTTCTTC.

The chain combines TRBV19 with TRBJ2-2, with TRBD1 identical over 8 bases. Germline CDR1 is LNHDA and CDR2 is SQIVND (reference sequence). V shed 7 bases, J shed 7 bases, and the junction held 8 bases outside the gene matches. This CDR3 has 14 amino acids. CDR3 protein: CASMPYRGNGELFF. In DNA, the CDR3 is TGTGCCAGTATGCCCTACAGGGGGAACGGGGAGCTGTTTTTT. Together with reference TRBV19 and TRBJ2-2, the CDR3 gives the full variable domain: DGGITQSPKYLFRKEGQNVTLSCEQNLNHDAMYWYRQDPGQGLRLIYYSQIVNDFQKGDIAEGYSVSREKKESFPLTVTSAQKNPTAFYLCASMPYRGNGELFFGEGSRLTVL.

V is TRBV6-5 and J is TRBJ1-2, with TRBD1 matching 12 bases. V shed 5 bases and J 3 bases; nucleotides not matched to a gene: 4. The V gene's germline CDR1 is MNHEY and CDR2 SVGAGI. The CDR3 length is 15 residues. CDR3 in amino acids: CASSGDRGLHYGYTF. For the CDR3, the DNA is TGTGCCAGCAGTGGGGACAGGGGGCTGCACTATGGCTACACCTTC.

The chain has TRBV6-1 and TRBJ1-2, with D unresolved. The CDR3 is 12 residues long. Germline CDR1 reads MNHNS; CDR2 reads SASEGT. Trimming stripped 4 bases from V and 8 bases from J, with 11 bases between. CDR3 sequence reads: CASSVGMRGYTF. For the CDR3, the DNA is TGTGCCAGCAGTGTGGGGATGCGGGGCTACACCTTC.

The rearrangement uses TRBV27 and TRBJ1-3, with 7 positions matching TRBD1. The J segment lost 3 bases and the V segment lost 5 bases, leaving 7 bases of the junction unmatched. Looked up from germline, CDR1 is MNHEY and CDR2 is SMNVEV (reference sequence). The CDR3 runs to 15 residues. The CDR3 reads CASSQGGVSGNTIYF. The CDR3 region has the DNA TGTGCCAGCAGTCAAGGGGGCGTCAGTGGAAACACCATATATTTT.

The J gene is TRBJ2-7, the V gene TRBV27; 7 bases line up with TRBD1. The CDR3 spans 14 residues. Germline-derived CDR1 and CDR2 are MNHEY and SMNVEV (reference sequence). Trimming took 5 bases from V and 0 from J; bases not matched to a gene: 4. The CDR3 DNA follows: TGTGCCAGCAGTCCCCGGGACAGCTCCTACGAGCAGTACTTC. It translates to CASSPRDSSYEQYF.

The chain joins TRBV6-6 to TRBJ2-7, with no clear D. CDR1 is MNHNY, CDR2 SVGAGI, per germline (reference sequence). The germline V and J ends were trimmed by 7 bases and 3 bases, with 10 bases remaining between them. CDR3 size: 12 residues. CDR3: CASTPSFYEQYF. The CDR3, as DNA: TGTGCCAGCACACCTTCTTTCTACGAGCAGTACTTC.

The chain carries TRBV19 and TRBJ2-1, with a possible D match to TRBD1 (6 bases). V was cut by 4 bases and J by 4 bases, with 17 bases left in between. From germline, CDR1 is LNHDA and CDR2 SQIVND (reference sequence). The CDR3 sequence is 16 residues long. The DNA for the CDR3 is TGTGCCAGTAGTACCCTCCTGGGACAACCTTACAATGAGCAGTTCTTC. Translating gives CASSTLLGQPYNEQFF.

V is TRBV6-1 and J is TRBJ2-7, with a tentative D call TRBD2 (6 bases). The CDR3 contains 13 residues. V was trimmed by 3 bases and J by 9 bases, leaving 15 bases between them. CDR1 and CDR2 from the germline V gene are MNHNS and SASEGT. Here the CDR3 DNA reads TGTGCCAGCAGTGATCCGACTAGTGAGAGGCAGTACTTC. This translates into CASSDPTSERQYF.

The chain couples TRBV19 to TRBJ2-3; no clear D. The V end was cut by 0 bases, the J end by 1 base, with 5 bases between. Germline CDR1 LNHDA, CDR2 SQIVND (reference sequence). The CDR3 loop spans 14 amino acids. Written as DNA, the CDR3 is TGTGCCAGTAGTATAGACAGCCGCACAGATACGCAGTATTTT. Its translation is CASSIDSRTDTQYF. Filled out from reference TRBV19 and TRBJ2-3, the complete variable domain reads DGGITQSPKYLFRKEGQNVTLSCEQNLNHDAMYWYRQDPGQGLRLIYYSQIVNDFQKGDIAEGYSVSREKKESFPLTVTSAQKNPTAFYLCASSIDSRTDTQYFGPGTRLTVL.

The chain combines TRBV14 with TRBJ2-4; D possibly uses TRBD1 or TRBD2 (6 bases each). The CDR3 spans 16 residues. Trimming stripped 4 bases from V and 0 bases from J, with 13 bases between. Per germline, CDR1 SGHDN and CDR2 FVKESK. CDR3 nucleotide sequence: TGTGCCAGCAGCCTACAGGGAGGCCTAGCCAAAAACATTCAGTACTTC. Amino acid sequence: CASSLQGGLAKNIQYF.

The rearrangement links TRBV27 to TRBJ2-1, with a possible D match to TRBD2 (5 bases). The V and J ends lost 6 bases and 0 bases respectively, with 21 bases between them. The germline gives CDR1 MNHEY, CDR2 SMNVEV (reference sequence). The CDR3 is 18 residues long. Written as DNA, the CDR3 is TGTGCCAGCAGGCCCCGGTTGATGCGGGCCAGCTCCTACAATGAGCAGTTCTTC. This encodes CASRPRLMRASSYNEQFF.

V is TRBV28 and J is TRBJ2-7; the D gene is possibly TRBD2 (7 bases). This CDR3 contains 14 residues. Trimming pared 8 bases from V and 1 base from J, leaving 15 bases between. CDR1 is MDHEN and CDR2 is SYDVKM in the germline V gene. CDR3 region: CASHGGAGSYEQYF. The CDR3 nucleotides are TGTGCCAGCCATGGGGGGGCAGGGTCCTACGAGCAGTACTTC.

The chain uses TRBV18 and TRBJ2-2; 7 bases line up with TRBD2. Germline CDR1 reads KGHSH; CDR2 reads LQKENI. The CDR3 covers 14 residues. J lost 3 bases, V lost 5 bases, and 3 bases had no gene match. This CDR3 is CASSFREDTGELFF. The CDR3 DNA sequence: TGTGCCAGCTCATTCCGGGAGGACACCGGGGAGCTGTTTTTT. The full variable domain, rest sourced from reference TRBV18 and TRBJ2-2, is NAGVMQNPRHLVRRRGQEARLRCSPMKGHSHVYWYRQLPEEGLKFMVYLQKENIIDESGMPKERFSAEFPKEGPSILRIQQVVRGDSAAYFCASSFREDTGELFFGEGSRLTVL.

J is TRBJ2-7 and V is TRBV5-1, with D hard to call. Germline values: CDR1 SGHRS, CDR2 YFSETQ. The CDR3 has 14 residues. With 2 bases removed from V and 4 bases from J, the gap between germline ends came to 13 bases. The CDR3, as DNA: TGCGCCAGCAGCTTCCAGATGGGGTTATACGAGCAGTACTTC. Protein sequence: CASSFQMGLYEQYF.

This rearrangement joins TRBV7-2 to TRBJ2-7; D gene ambiguous. V lost 5 bases to trimming and J lost 4 bases, with 9 bases between them. Germline-derived CDR1 and CDR2 are SGHTA and FQGNSA. There are 12 residues in the CDR3. CDR3 DNA: TGTGCCAGCAGCCCCCAGATATACGAGCAGTACTTC. It encodes CASSPQIYEQYF.

The V gene is TRBV25-1, the J gene TRBJ2-3; D ambiguous. The CDR3 length is 16 residues. V was shortened by 6 bases and J by 0 bases, with 16 bases between the two germline ends. The germline CDR1 and CDR2 sequences are MGHDK and SYGVNS. The CDR3 loop reads CASRPMRKASTDTQYF. CDR3 nucleotide sequence: TGTGCCAGCAGGCCTATGAGAAAAGCTAGCACAGATACGCAGTATTTT.

The genes are TRBV28 and TRBJ1-1, with 7 bases fitting TRBD1. CDR3 length equals 14 residues. CDR1 MDHEN and CDR2 SYDVKM come from the germline V gene. V was clipped by 6 bases and J by 5 bases; unmatched bases: 9. The CDR3, as DNA: TGTGCCAGCAGGAAATACAGGGGAGGAACTGAAGCTTTCTTT. Protein product: CASRKYRGGTEAFF.